The 5 T cell receptor beta chains listed next were all sequenced from one sample in a study of T cell responses to AZD1222 COVID-19 vaccine. TCRdb's table, derived via immunoSEQ multiplex PCR, lists solely in-frame clones and lacks some. The table records approximately 67,000 clones, around 84% of them present only once. The starting material was peripheral blood, obtained on day 0 of AZD1222 vaccination. The receptors were gathered from an adult in good health.

This clone was observed a few times. J is TRBJ1-4 and V is TRBV7-9, with a possible D match to TRBD1 (5 bases). The ends were cut back, 5 bases at V and 0 bases at J, with 13 bases in the middle. CDR1 and CDR2 (germline): SEHNR, FQNEAQ (reference sequence). This CDR3 is 16 amino acids long. The CDR3: CASSTGEGTTNEKLFF. CDR3 DNA sequence: TGTGCCAGCAGCACCGGAGAGGGGACAACTAATGAAAAACTGTTTTTT.

The rearrangement links TRBV9 to TRBJ2-7; maybe TRBD1 (6 bases). This CDR3 region has 13 residues. V gave up 4 bases and J gave up 2 bases, with 10 bases separating them. The germline gives CDR1 SGDLS, CDR2 YYNGEE. The CDR3 reads CASSTDSAYEQYF. DNA for the CDR3: TGTGCCAGCAGCACGGACAGTGCCTACGAGCAGTACTTC.

This chain joins TRBV7-9 and TRBJ1-2; perhaps TRBD1 as D (6 bases). This CDR3 has 15 amino acids. Germline lookup yields CDR1 SEHNR and CDR2 FQNEAQ (reference sequence). V lost 4 bases to trimming and J lost 3 bases, with 15 bases between them. DNA of the CDR3: TGTGCCAGCAGCTACCACCAACAGGGTCACTATGGCTACACCTTC. Translated, it gives CASSYHQQGHYGYTF. Full variable domain (outside the CDR3, taken from reference TRBV7-9 and TRBJ1-2): DTGVSQNPRHKITKRGQNVTFRCDPISEHNRLYWYRQTLGQGPEFLTYFQNEAQLEKSRLLSDRFSAERPKGSFSTLEIQRTEQGDSAMYLCASSYHQQGHYGYTFGSGTRLTVV.

This clone was seen a handful of times. This sequence joins TRBV6-5 and TRBJ1-1; D unclear. There are 13 residues in the CDR3. Germline CDR1 is MNHEY and CDR2 is SVGAGI. Trimming shortened V by 7 bases and J by 1 base, and 10 bases separated the two germline ends. CDR3 sequence reads: CASILTSNTEAFF. The CDR3 DNA reads as TGTGCCAGCATCTTGACTTCGAACACTGAAGCTTTCTTT.

This chain uses TRBV29-1 with TRBJ1-5; TRBD1 is a possible D gene (5 bases). Germline V gene sequence: CDR1 SQVTM, CDR2 ANQGSEA. The length of the CDR3 is 12 residues. V lost 4 bases, J lost 3 bases, and 7 bases lay in between. CDR3 amino acids: CSVGGINQPQHF. DNA for the CDR3: TGCAGCGTTGGGGGGATCAATCAGCCCCAGCATTTT.